This entry is about one T cell receptor beta chain. Its antigen is unidentified. The entry originates in a study of T-cell memory formation after mild COVID-19. Findings and caveats of the study: Clones shrinking between day 15 and 85 showed a balanced CD4/CD8 split, and those that grew later tilted toward CD4+.

TCRdb reprocessed the 5' RACE reads with MiXCR, giving one entry per CDR3 protein. The data show some 450,000 distinct CDR3 sequences, with about 20% seen just once and about 22% held by the top ten. V was clipped by 10 bases and J by 5 bases, with 17 bases between them. The CDR3 is made up of 13 amino acids. Germline V lookup: CDR1 ENHRY, CDR2 SYGVKD. Material: PBMCs or a T cell subset sorted from them (not recorded which). V usage is TRBV10-3 and J usage is TRBJ1-1; D remains unclear. The receptor's source is a man aged 18 to 29 who had mild COVID-19 (a few samples of this study predate the infection). Cell type and time point are not known. The DNA of the CDR3 is TGTGCCACCCTCGGGGAACCGGGAACTGAAGCTTTCTTT. Translated, it gives CATLGEPGTEAFF.